This T cell receptor (beta chain) comes out of a study of identical twins. This clonotype was seen more than once but under ten times. One entry per CDR3 protein, called by TCRdb with MiXCR from the 5' RACE reads. The sample includes nearly 650,000 distinct CDR3 sequences, under 8.5% of them seen just once. The germline V gene encodes CDR1 LGHDT and CDR2 YNNKEL (reference sequence). The V gene lost 1 base and the J gene lost 3 bases, with 8 bases spanning the gap. This CDR3 comprises 14 residues. These data also featured in a second study, about yellow fever vaccine responses in identical twins.

The specimen was PBMCs. The chain recombines TRBV3-1 with TRBJ2-3, with no clear D. The origin of this receptor is a woman between 18 and 30 years old in good health. CDR3 amino acids: CASSQGTKTDTQYF. CDR3 nucleotide sequence: TGTGCCAGCAGCCAAGGTACGAAGACAGATACGCAGTATTTT.